This T cell receptor (beta chain) was recorded in a study of response to subunit inactivated influenza vaccine. Whole-study results and caveats: That few new T cells are recruited by each seasonal influenza vaccination was the authors' suggestion.

The CDR3 consists of 13 residues. The germline V gene has CDR1 SGHAT and CDR2 FQNNGV. Trimming pared 3 bases from V and 10 bases from J, leaving 13 bases between. Many counts were recorded for this clonotype. Its antigen is unknown. TCRdb re-analysed the RT-PCR reads in MiXCR, keeping a single row per CDR3 protein. The sample lists approximately 160,000 distinct CDR3 sequences, roughly a tenth occurring once. This TCR came from a man aged 45 to 70 who received an inactivated influenza vaccine. Specimen: CD8+ T cells sorted from PBMCs, collected roughly 24 months after vaccination. The chain is built from TRBV11-2 and TRBJ2-1; a possible D gene is TRBD2 (6 bases). The CDR3 bases are TGTGCCAGCAGCTTTTCGGGAGCGAGGGAGCAGTTCTTC. Translating gives CASSFSGAREQFF. The full variable domain, rest sourced from reference TRBV11-2 and TRBJ2-1, is EAGVAQSPRYKIIEKRQSVAFWCNPISGHATLYWYQQILGQGPKLLIQFQNNGVVDDSQLPKDRFSAERLKGVDSTLKIQPAKLEDSAVYLCASSFSGAREQFFGPGTRLTVL.